Listed below are T cell receptor beta chains from one sample, sequenced in a study of blood T cell repertoires in COVID-19. The method was immunoSEQ multiplex PCR; TCRdb's version includes in-frame clones alone and lacks a portion of them. The data show 200,000 to 250,000 clones, about 87% seen once. Sequences were obtained from PBMCs or T cells enriched from blood (not recorded which). These receptors were obtained from a woman aged 25-40 years who had recovered from COVID-19. The CDR3 runs from the conserved cysteine through the conserved F or W. The D gene is left open where the match is weak. Not every row has a clone size; where given, it reads once, few, many or a size class.

abundance	v_gene	d_gene	j_gene	CDR3aa	CDR3nt
NA	TRBV7-8	NA	TRBJ2-7	CASSLGGLATYEQYF	TGTGCCAGCAGCTTAGGAGGGCTAGCCACCTACGAGCAGTACTTC
NA	TRBV2	NA	TRBJ1-1	CASKRGLGTEAFF	TGTGCCAGCAAAAGGGGCCTGGGAACTGAAGCTTTCTTT
NA	TRBV16	TRBD1	TRBJ1-2	CASSHLGTGKHRYTF	TGTGCCAGCAGCCACCTTGGGACAGGGAAACATCGCTACACCTTC
NA	TRBV4-1	NA	TRBJ1-5	CASSQEVQAHQPQHF	TGCGCCAGCAGCCAAGAGGTACAGGCCCATCAGCCCCAGCATTTT
NA	TRBV7-3	TRBD1	TRBJ1-2	CASSMGQGFGYTF	TGTGCCAGCAGCATGGGACAGGGATTTGGCTACACCTTC
NA	TRBV7-6	NA	TRBJ1-5	CASSLGARVINQPQHF	TGTGCCAGCAGCTTAGGGGCCAGGGTAATCAATCAGCCCCAGCATTTT
NA	TRBV5-5	NA	TRBJ1-5	CASSLQFNQPQHF	TGTGCCAGCAGCTTACAGTTCAATCAGCCCCAGCATTTT
NA	TRBV7-2	NA	TRBJ1-2	CASSLHPGSANYGYTF	TGTGCCAGCAGCTTACACCCGGGGTCGGCGAACTATGGCTACACCTTC
few	TRBV4-1	NA	TRBJ2-7	CASSHTWTARVYEQYF	TGCGCCAGCAGCCACACTTGGACAGCTAGGGTCTACGAGCAGTACTTC
NA	TRBV29-1	TRBD1	TRBJ2-6	CSVVTGDPSGANVLTF	TGCAGCGTCGTGACAGGGGACCCCTCTGGGGCCAACGTCCTGACTTTC
NA	TRBV24-1	TRBD2	TRBJ2-3	CATGQGGGWGDTQYF	TGTGCCACCGGTCAAGGCGGGGGTTGGGGAGATACGCAGTATTTT
NA	TRBV7-9	NA	TRBJ2-7	CASSLLYEQYF	TGTGCCAGCAGCTTACTCTACGAGCAGTACTTC
NA	TRBV14	NA	TRBJ1-6	CASSRMTDPTNPSYNSPLHF	TGTGCCAGCAGCCGGATGACAGACCCAACGAATCCCTCCTATAATTCACCCCTCCACTTT
NA	TRBV3-1/TRBV3-2	TRBD2	TRBJ2-7	CASSQDRAGGSYEQYF	TGTGCCAGCAGCCAAGATCGAGCGGGGGGGAGCTACGAGCAGTACTTC
NA	TRBV4-3	NA	TRBJ1-1	CASSQDPRGIEAFF	TGCGCCAGCAGCCAAGATCCTCGGGGAATTGAAGCTTTCTTT
few	TRBV9	NA	TRBJ2-6	CASSVEPRGANVLTF	TGTGCCAGCAGCGTAGAACCTCGGGGGGCCAACGTCCTGACTTTC
NA	TRBV11-2	NA	TRBJ1-6	CASSQQGVFSSPLHF	TGTGCCAGCAGCCAACAGGGAGTTTTTAGTTCACCCCTCCACTTT
NA	TRBV6-5	TRBD1	TRBJ1-6	CASSYGDRYSPLHF	TGTGCCAGCAGTTACGGGGACAGGTATTCACCCCTCCACTTT
NA	TRBV9	NA	TRBJ1-3	CASSVETGVGNTIYF	TGTGCCAGCAGCGTGGAAACGGGTGTTGGAAACACCATATATTTT
NA	TRBV6-6	TRBD1	TRBJ1-2	CASSYLRQGSGYTF	TGTGCCAGCAGTTACCTAAGACAGGGGAGTGGCTACACCTTC
few	TRBV7-9	NA	TRBJ2-1	CASTPVGRDNNEQFF	TGTGCCAGCACCCCAGTAGGCAGGGACAACAATGAGCAGTTCTTC
NA	TRBV6-2/TRBV6-3	TRBD1	TRBJ1-2	CASSSDRGNYGYTF	TGTGCCAGCAGTTCTGACAGGGGAAACTATGGCTACACCTTC
NA	TRBV19	NA	TRBJ1-5	CASRITQEQPQHF	TGTGCCAGTAGGATAACACAGGAACAGCCCCAGCATTTT
NA	TRBV4-3	TRBD1	TRBJ1-1	CASSPEAGTVNTEAFF	TGCGCCAGCAGCCCCGAAGCCGGGACAGTGAACACTGAAGCTTTCTTT
NA	TRBV5-4	NA	TRBJ2-3	CASSWTGREDTQYF	TGTGCCAGCAGCTGGACGGGGAGAGAAGATACGCAGTATTTT
NA	TRBV9	TRBD1	TRBJ2-2	CASSVDDRGLVTGELFF	TGTGCCAGCAGCGTGGATGACAGGGGGCTTGTCACCGGGGAGCTGTTTTTT
NA	TRBV5-1	TRBD1	TRBJ2-3	CASRPQGATDTQYF	TGCGCCAGCAGACCACAGGGGGCGACAGATACGCAGTATTTT
NA	TRBV24-1	NA	TRBJ2-3	CATSGRGRGETQYF	TGTGCCACCAGTGGACGAGGCAGGGGCGAAACGCAGTATTTT
once	TRBV13	TRBD1	TRBJ1-6	CASSLNRGNSPLHF	TGTGCCAGCAGCTTAAACAGGGGTAATTCACCCCTCCACTTT
NA	TRBV5-3	TRBD1	TRBJ1-2	CARSLEEGADGYTF	TGTGCCAGAAGCTTGGAAGAGGGGGCAGATGGCTACACCTTC
NA	TRBV6-2/TRBV6-3	TRBD2	TRBJ2-1	CASSYREPSGGFLYNEQFF	TGTGCCAGCAGTTACCGCGAGCCTAGCGGGGGGTTCCTCTACAATGAGCAGTTCTTC
NA	TRBV5-1	NA	TRBJ1-1	CASSLDQRNTEAFF	TGCGCCAGCAGCCTCGACCAGCGGAACACTGAAGCTTTCTTT
NA	TRBV3-1/TRBV3-2	NA	TRBJ2-7	CASSQETLDEQYF	TGTGCCAGCAGCCAAGAGACTCTGGACGAGCAGTACTTC